The sequence of this T cell receptor beta chain was determined in a study of cytomegalovirus exposure and HLA in healthy donors. With regard to this clone: Its cognate antigen is unknown.

Germline values: CDR1 MDHEN, CDR2 SYDVKM. The V gene lost 4 bases and the J gene lost 0 bases, with 10 bases spanning the gap. The CDR3 sequence is 15 residues long. The PCR employed 60 Vbeta primers together with 13 Jbeta primers. Original processing notes: There were some 87 million unique TCR beta chains by a later count, and approximately 11 million of them were shared. Sequenced by immunoSEQ multiplex PCR; TCRdb stores in-frame clones only, minus some. The DNA was the basis for D and trimming; V, J and clone size are from that table. The table shows roughly 120,000 clones, with roughly four fifths occurring only once. Regarding the study as a whole: Most sequenced TCRs were rare (though some public TCRs occurred in many donors). By a later analysis, the bulk of CMV-associated TCR beta chains appeared HLA-restricted.

This rearrangement joins TRBV28 to TRBJ2-1; D gene unclear. Sequences were obtained from PBMCs. The clonotype comes from a woman in her 30s in good health and CMV-seropositive. DNA of the CDR3: TGTGCCAGCAGTTCCCCCTCGGGCTCCTACAATGAGCAGTTCTTC. This translates into CASSSPSGSYNEQFF.